The 24 T cell receptor beta chains given below trace back to one sample, sequenced in a study of T-cell reconstitution after alpha-beta-depleted transplantation in children. Construction of the TCRbeta library involved unique molecular identifiers. TCRdb reprocessed the PCR reads via MiXCR and lists one record per CDR3 protein. Here the sample spans 300,000 to 350,000 distinct CDR3 sequences, roughly 25% being singletons. The sample consisted of PBMCs, mostly from graft donor cells, taken 180 days after TCRalphabeta/CD19-depleted stem cell transplant. These receptors came from a male patient between 10 and 17 years old who had a stem cell transplant for acute lymphoblastic leukemia, so the T cells may come from the graft donor.

The chain carries TRBV7-2 and TRBJ2-3; D gene ambiguous. The CDR3 contains 10 residues. CDR1 and CDR2 from the germline V gene are SGHTA and FQGNSA. V was shortened by 7 bases and J by 8 bases, with 7 bases between the two germline ends. CDR3 DNA: TGTGCCAGCAAATCGGCTACGCAGTATTTT. Protein product: CASKSATQYF. The full variable domain, its missing parts supplied by reference TRBV7-2 and TRBJ2-3, is GAGVSQSPSNKVTEKGKDVELRCDPISGHTALYWYRQSLGQGLEFLIYFQGNSAPDKSGLPSDRFSAERTGGSVSTLTIQRTQQEDSAVYLCASKSATQYFGPGTRLTVL.

This clonotype turned up a few times. V is TRBV29-1 and J is TRBJ2-6; unclear D gene. The CDR3 consists of 14 residues. V lost 5 bases to trimming and J lost 1 base, with 9 bases between them. CDR1 is SQVTM, CDR2 ANQGSEA, per germline. Written as DNA, the CDR3 is TGCAGCGTTTTTTTCATTTCTGGGGCCAACGTCCTGACTTTC. This translates into CSVFFISGANVLTF. Full variable domain (missing parts from reference TRBV29-1 and TRBJ2-6): SAVISQKPSRDICQRGTSLTIQCQVDSQVTMMFWYRQQPGQSLTLIATANQGSEATYESGFVIDKFPISRPNLTFSTLTVSNMSPEDSSIYLCSVFFISGANVLTFGAGSRLTVL.

This clonotype was seen more than once but under ten times. This rearrangement joins TRBV7-9 to TRBJ1-1; D may be TRBD1 (5 bases). Germline-derived CDR1 and CDR2 are SEHNR and FQNEAQ (reference sequence). The CDR3 is made up of 15 amino acids. Trimming left V 0 bases short and J 3 bases short, with 11 bases between. DNA of the CDR3: TGTGCCAGCAGCTTAGCGCTCGGGGCGGACACTGAAGCTTTCTTT. Protein product: CASSLALGADTEAFF.

V usage is TRBV5-1 and J usage is TRBJ2-7, with D possibly being TRBD2 (7 bases). This CDR3 has 15 residues. V lost 5 bases to trimming and J lost 6 bases, with 21 bases between them. Germline loops: CDR1 SGHRS, CDR2 YFSETQ. The CDR3 reads CASRQPGRGAGEQYF. CDR3 nucleotide sequence: TGCGCCAGCAGACAACCGGGACGGGGGGCAGGCGAGCAGTACTTC. The variable domain in full, with the rest retrieved from reference TRBV5-1 and TRBJ2-7, is KAGVTQTPRYLIKTRGQQVTLSCSPISGHRSVSWYQQTPGQGLQFLFEYFSETQRNKGNFPGRFSGRQFSNSRSEMNVSTLELGDSALYLCASRQPGRGAGEQYFGPGTRLTVT.

The rearrangement joins TRBV5-6 to TRBJ1-1; D not certain. The CDR3 consists of 14 residues. The germline V and J ends were trimmed by 4 bases and 1 base, with 11 bases remaining between them. Germline values: CDR1 SGHDT, CDR2 YYEEEE. CDR3 sequence: CASSPDGENTEAFF. The CDR3 DNA is TGTGCCAGCAGCCCCGACGGGGAGAACACTGAAGCTTTCTTT.

The chain uses TRBV7-9 and TRBJ2-5, with 10 positions matching TRBD2. V lost 0 bases to trimming and J lost 4 bases; unmatched junction nucleotides: 5. This CDR3 is 16 amino acids long. Germline V CDR1 and CDR2: SEHNR, FQNEAQ (reference sequence). The CDR3 DNA follows: TGTGCCAGCAGCTTAGCCCTAGCGGGAGTTGGAGAGACCCAGTACTTC. It translates to CASSLALAGVGETQYF.

This clonotype was counted only a few times. This sequence joins TRBV20-1 and TRBJ2-1; D is uncertain. Germline CDR1 and CDR2: DFQATT and SNEGSKA (reference sequence). V lost 7 bases, J lost 0 bases, and 13 bases lay in between. The CDR3 has 14 amino acids. Here the CDR3 reads CSVFPLSSYNEQFF. CDR3 DNA sequence: TGCAGTGTCTTCCCCCTTAGCTCCTACAATGAGCAGTTCTTC.

This clonotype has only a few counts. This rearrangement joins TRBV4-1 to TRBJ1-4; 8 bases align to TRBD1. CDR1 is MGHRA and CDR2 is YSYEKL in the germline V gene. CDR3 length equals 15 residues. V lost 1 base, J lost 4 bases, and 2 bases stayed unmatched. The CDR3 nucleotides read TGCGCCAGCAGCCAAGGACAGGGGTATAATGAAAAACTGTTTTTT. It codes for CASSQGQGYNEKLFF.

This clonotype appeared many times. This chain connects TRBV4-1 to TRBJ2-7, with unresolved D. This CDR3 contains 17 residues. Germline V gene sequence: CDR1 MGHRA, CDR2 YSYEKL. V dropped 1 base and J dropped 2 bases, with 18 bases sitting between them. CDR3 in amino acids: CASSQAQRPLGTYEQYF. CDR3 coding DNA: TGCGCCAGCAGCCAAGCTCAGAGGCCGCTGGGGACCTACGAGCAGTACTTC.

V gene TRBV4-3 combines with J gene TRBJ1-4; no firm D call. Trimming removed 3 bases at V and 10 bases at J, with 9 bases between. The CDR3 is made up of 12 amino acids. The germline V gene has CDR1 LGHNA and CDR2 YSLEER. The CDR3 loop reads CASSHGLGKLFF. CDR3 DNA: TGCGCCAGCAGCCACGGACTTGGAAAACTGTTTTTT.

This clonotype was seen only a few times. The rearrangement links TRBV20-1 to TRBJ2-5; 11 positions match TRBD1. After removal of 4 bases from V and 5 bases from J, the junction contained 6 bases not matched to a gene. This CDR3 is built from 14 residues. Per germline, CDR1 DFQATT and CDR2 SNEGSKA (reference sequence). The CDR3 loop reads CSATKDRGRETQYF. The CDR3 DNA follows: TGCAGTGCTACAAAGGACAGGGGGCGTGAGACCCAGTACTTC.

CDR3 protein: CAISGRAGETQYF. In DNA, the CDR3 is TGTGCCATCAGTGGAAGGGCGGGAGAGACCCAGTACTTC. V and J are TRBV10-3 and TRBJ2-5, with D perhaps matching TRBD2 (5 bases). Germline V gene data show CDR1 as ENHRY and CDR2 as SYGVKD. CDR3 length: 13 residues. The V and J ends lost 4 bases and 4 bases respectively, with 10 bases between them.

This clonotype was counted a few times. The chain recombines TRBV28 with TRBJ2-7; the D is unclear. The V end was cut by 2 bases, the J end by 5 bases, with 7 bases between. This CDR3 has 12 residues. Germline V CDR1 and CDR2: MDHEN, SYDVKM. CDR3 sequence (DNA): TGTGCCAGCAGTTTACCCTACGACGAGCAGTACTTC. Amino acid sequence: CASSLPYDEQYF.

This clonotype was found a few times. This rearrangement joins TRBV7-3 to TRBJ2-7; TRBD2 is a possible D gene (7 bases). This CDR3 region has 15 residues. Germline V gives CDR1 SGHTA, CDR2 FQGTGA. The ends were cut back, 11 bases at V and 3 bases at J, with 23 bases in the middle. The CDR3 here is CAGHSGGEGVYEQYF. CDR3 DNA sequence: TGTGCCGGGCATTCGGGGGGCGAAGGGGTCTACGAGCAGTACTTC. Together with reference TRBV7-3 and TRBJ2-7, the CDR3 gives the full variable domain: GAGVSQTPSNKVTEKGKYVELRCDPISGHTALYWYRQSLGQGPEFLIYFQGTGAADDSGLPNDRFFAVRPEGSVSTLKIQRTERGDSAVYLCAGHSGGEGVYEQYFGPGTRLTVT.

This chain joins TRBV7-8 and TRBJ2-3, with D possibly being TRBD2 (6 bases). Germline CDR1 SGHVS, CDR2 FQNEAQ. V was clipped by 1 base and J by 2 bases, with 7 bases between them. The CDR3 is made up of 14 amino acids. Here the CDR3 DNA reads TGTGCCAGCAGCTTAGGCGGGATCACAGATACGCAGTATTTT. It translates to CASSLGGITDTQYF.

The chain links TRBV4-1 to TRBJ2-3; 12 positions match TRBD1. From germline, CDR1 is MGHRA and CDR2 YSYEKL. V was pared by 3 bases and J by 4 bases, with 8 bases of the junction left unmatched. The CDR3 has 17 residues. The CDR3: CASSHWDRGLRADTQYF. In nucleotides, the CDR3 is TGCGCCAGCAGCCATTGGGACAGGGGGCTACGGGCAGATACGCAGTATTTT.

The gene calls are TRBV12-3 or TRBV12-4 and TRBJ2-2, with D possibly being TRBD2 (6 bases). The CDR3 runs to 13 residues. V lost 7 bases to trimming and J lost 4 bases, with 10 bases between them. The CDR3 region has the DNA TGTGCCAGCATCCGGGGGACCACCGGGGAGCTGTTTTTT. Its protein product is CASIRGTTGELFF.

This chain links TRBV20-1 with TRBJ2-7; no clear D gene. Germline values: CDR1 DFQATT, CDR2 SNEGSKA (reference sequence). The CDR3 totals 14 residues. Trimming removed 2 bases at V and 5 bases at J, with 16 bases between. CDR3 residues: CSARRGGSPNEQYF. CDR3 DNA sequence: TGCAGTGCTAGACGTGGCGGATCTCCCAACGAGCAGTACTTC.

V gene TRBV3-1 combines with J gene TRBJ2-5, with TRBD2 identical over 10 bases. CDR1 and CDR2 (germline): LGHDT, YNNKEL (reference sequence). This CDR3 region has 15 residues. V gave up 4 bases and J gave up 7 bases; unmatched junction bases: 9. CDR3 sequence reads: CASSPGLAGVPTQYF. The CDR3 DNA reads as TGTGCCAGCAGCCCGGGGCTAGCGGGAGTCCCGACCCAGTACTTC.

The chain has TRBV7-9 and TRBJ1-6, with D possibly TRBD1 on 5 matching bases. The germline V gene encodes CDR1 SEHNR and CDR2 FQNEAQ (reference sequence). The ends were cut back, 5 bases at V and 7 bases at J, with 12 bases in the middle. The CDR3 has 14 residues. The CDR3 is CASSGSPGNSPLHF. For the CDR3, the DNA is TGTGCCAGCAGCGGGTCACCAGGGAATTCACCCCTCCACTTT.

The rearrangement uses TRBV12-3 or TRBV12-4 and TRBJ2-6; unclear D gene. This CDR3 is 16 amino acids long. Trimming took off 2 bases at V and 0 bases at J, with 8 bases between the two ends. The CDR3 sequence is CASSLYGSSGANVLTF. In DNA, the CDR3 is TGTGCCAGCAGTTTATATGGCAGCTCTGGGGCCAACGTCCTGACTTTC.

This clonotype has a handful of counts. V gene TRBV5-1 combines with J gene TRBJ1-1; D is unclear. The V gene's germline CDR1 is SGHRS and CDR2 YFSETQ. The CDR3 consists of 13 residues. The ends were cut back, 6 bases at V and 4 bases at J, with 13 bases in the middle. CDR3 sequence: CASTRSTSTEAFF. The CDR3 bases are TGCGCCAGCACCCGCTCTACCAGCACTGAAGCTTTCTTT.

This clonotype was observed a handful of times. V is TRBV7-2 and J is TRBJ1-2; 11 positions match TRBD1. Germline V lookup: CDR1 SGHTA, CDR2 FQGNSA. There are 15 residues in the CDR3. V shed 1 base, J shed 8 bases, and the junction held 6 bases outside the gene matches. Here the CDR3 reads CASSLGSGTGGGYTF. CDR3 DNA: TGTGCCAGCAGCTTAGGTTCCGGGACAGGGGGAGGCTACACCTTC.

The chain combines TRBV24-1 with TRBJ2-3; D may match TRBD1 or TRBD2 (5 bases each). With 3 bases removed from V and 7 bases from J, the gap between germline ends came to 25 bases. This CDR3 spans 18 amino acids. The germline V gene encodes CDR1 KGHDR and CDR2 SFDVKD. CDR3 bases: TGTGCCACCAGTGATCCCCGGGACCCCTTGCTAGGTGGGAATACGCAGTATTTT. This sequence encodes CATSDPRDPLLGGNTQYF.